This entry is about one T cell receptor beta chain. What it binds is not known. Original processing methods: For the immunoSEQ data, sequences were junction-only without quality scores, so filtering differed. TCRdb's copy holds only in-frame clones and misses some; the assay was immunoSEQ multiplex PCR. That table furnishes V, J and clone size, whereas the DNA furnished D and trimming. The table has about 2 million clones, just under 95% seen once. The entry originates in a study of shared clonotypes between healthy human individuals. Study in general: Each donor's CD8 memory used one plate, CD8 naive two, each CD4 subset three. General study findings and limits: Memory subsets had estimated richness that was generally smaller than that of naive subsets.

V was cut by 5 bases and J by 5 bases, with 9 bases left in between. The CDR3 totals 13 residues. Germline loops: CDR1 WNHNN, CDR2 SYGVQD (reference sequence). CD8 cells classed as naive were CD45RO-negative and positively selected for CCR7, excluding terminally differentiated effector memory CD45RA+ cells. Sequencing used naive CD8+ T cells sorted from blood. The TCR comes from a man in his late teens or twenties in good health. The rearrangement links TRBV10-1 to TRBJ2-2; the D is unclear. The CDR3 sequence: CASSPTETGELFF. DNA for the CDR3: TGCGCCAGCAGTCCTACAGAGACCGGGGAGCTGTTTTTT.